This TCR beta chain comes out of a study of glioma-infiltrating T cells after dendritic cell vaccination (dated by TCRdb to 2016 to 2018). Describing the broader study: A cohort of 15 glioblastoma patients from Phase I and II dendritic cell vaccination trials was included, of whom 9 were newly diagnosed and 6 had recurrent disease. Patients received autologous tumor lysate-pulsed dendritic cell vaccination between about 2003 and 2013. To make the vaccine, monocyte-derived dendritic cells were cultured for approximately 7 days with IL-4 and GM-CSF and then pulsed overnight with autologous tumor lysate. Each patient was given three intradermal dendritic cell vaccine injections, spaced two weeks apart, in the arm below the axilla. In glioblastoma patients vaccinated with dendritic cells, deep sequencing of TCR beta CDR3 regions served to measure the amount of tumor-infiltrating lymphocytes and to compare repertoires between tumor and blood. Survival after dendritic cell vaccination was correlated with TCR sequencing metrics, including TIL content and tumor-blood repertoire overlap.

What the research found in general, with its limitations: The cohort was small and heterogeneous, and full blood and tumor sets were available for few patients, with initial-recurrent tumor pairs available for even fewer patients. Longer time to progression and overall survival after dendritic cell vaccination were predicted by higher estimated pretreatment TIL content. No direct relationship between TCR clonality and survival was found, suggesting a diverse polyclonal response may matter. The response model built on TCR overlap across three groups was characterized as speculative, with prospective validation still needed.

TCRB CDR3 regions were amplified from 1.5 to 2.5 ug genomic DNA, or all available DNA if less, using the immunoSEQ assay. For multiplex PCR, 60 forward primers for TCR V beta segments and 13 reverse primers for J beta segments were used. To estimate the number of reads per starting template, synthetic control templates were added to each sample at limiting dilution. Reads of 87 bp were generated by sequencing on the Illumina HiSeq System. Regarding the original processing steps: PCR and sequencing errors were removed by a nearest neighbor algorithm that merged closely related sequences. TCR overlap was measured as the percentage of unique tumor TCR beta sequences also present in the same patient's peripheral blood. Not all clones reach the TCRdb copy of this immuneACCESS table, which keeps in-frame sequences only. Checked studies attribute under half of the gap to unresolved V genes and leave the rest unexplained. That table supplies the V and J calls and clone size; D and trimming were determined from the DNA. Present in this sample are about 82,000 clones, around 90% of which were seen just once. Roughly 3.2% of the sample is taken by the ten largest.

To be selected, patients needed enough residual fresh-frozen tumor tissue and more than two years of available survival data. An isocitrate dehydrogenase mutation was not carried by any of the glioblastoma patients, although molecular status was otherwise variable. PBMC were collected before vaccination, two weeks after the third vaccination, and at tumor progression if progression occurred. The Qiagen DNeasy Blood extraction Kit was used for extraction of genomic DNA. The CDR3 has 14 amino acids, counting the end cysteine and phenylalanine. Only the CDR3 portion is preserved as DNA: 42 bases, with reading frame beginning at the first base. V was cut back by 3 bases and J by 4 bases, leaving a gap of 7 bases between them. The germline V gene (reference sequence) gives CDR1 as LNHDA and CDR2 as SQIVND. Notes on this clone: Its recognized antigen is unknown. Base qualities are missing; no much larger clone stands one base away.

The source was blood, collected before dendritic cell vaccination. The source is a human donor with glioblastoma. The chain couples TRBV19 to TRBJ2-6; no confident D gene assignment can be made. The encoded CDR3 is CASSMIAGANVLTF. The bases read TGTGCCAGTAGTATGATTGCGGGGGCCAACGTCCTGACTTTC.